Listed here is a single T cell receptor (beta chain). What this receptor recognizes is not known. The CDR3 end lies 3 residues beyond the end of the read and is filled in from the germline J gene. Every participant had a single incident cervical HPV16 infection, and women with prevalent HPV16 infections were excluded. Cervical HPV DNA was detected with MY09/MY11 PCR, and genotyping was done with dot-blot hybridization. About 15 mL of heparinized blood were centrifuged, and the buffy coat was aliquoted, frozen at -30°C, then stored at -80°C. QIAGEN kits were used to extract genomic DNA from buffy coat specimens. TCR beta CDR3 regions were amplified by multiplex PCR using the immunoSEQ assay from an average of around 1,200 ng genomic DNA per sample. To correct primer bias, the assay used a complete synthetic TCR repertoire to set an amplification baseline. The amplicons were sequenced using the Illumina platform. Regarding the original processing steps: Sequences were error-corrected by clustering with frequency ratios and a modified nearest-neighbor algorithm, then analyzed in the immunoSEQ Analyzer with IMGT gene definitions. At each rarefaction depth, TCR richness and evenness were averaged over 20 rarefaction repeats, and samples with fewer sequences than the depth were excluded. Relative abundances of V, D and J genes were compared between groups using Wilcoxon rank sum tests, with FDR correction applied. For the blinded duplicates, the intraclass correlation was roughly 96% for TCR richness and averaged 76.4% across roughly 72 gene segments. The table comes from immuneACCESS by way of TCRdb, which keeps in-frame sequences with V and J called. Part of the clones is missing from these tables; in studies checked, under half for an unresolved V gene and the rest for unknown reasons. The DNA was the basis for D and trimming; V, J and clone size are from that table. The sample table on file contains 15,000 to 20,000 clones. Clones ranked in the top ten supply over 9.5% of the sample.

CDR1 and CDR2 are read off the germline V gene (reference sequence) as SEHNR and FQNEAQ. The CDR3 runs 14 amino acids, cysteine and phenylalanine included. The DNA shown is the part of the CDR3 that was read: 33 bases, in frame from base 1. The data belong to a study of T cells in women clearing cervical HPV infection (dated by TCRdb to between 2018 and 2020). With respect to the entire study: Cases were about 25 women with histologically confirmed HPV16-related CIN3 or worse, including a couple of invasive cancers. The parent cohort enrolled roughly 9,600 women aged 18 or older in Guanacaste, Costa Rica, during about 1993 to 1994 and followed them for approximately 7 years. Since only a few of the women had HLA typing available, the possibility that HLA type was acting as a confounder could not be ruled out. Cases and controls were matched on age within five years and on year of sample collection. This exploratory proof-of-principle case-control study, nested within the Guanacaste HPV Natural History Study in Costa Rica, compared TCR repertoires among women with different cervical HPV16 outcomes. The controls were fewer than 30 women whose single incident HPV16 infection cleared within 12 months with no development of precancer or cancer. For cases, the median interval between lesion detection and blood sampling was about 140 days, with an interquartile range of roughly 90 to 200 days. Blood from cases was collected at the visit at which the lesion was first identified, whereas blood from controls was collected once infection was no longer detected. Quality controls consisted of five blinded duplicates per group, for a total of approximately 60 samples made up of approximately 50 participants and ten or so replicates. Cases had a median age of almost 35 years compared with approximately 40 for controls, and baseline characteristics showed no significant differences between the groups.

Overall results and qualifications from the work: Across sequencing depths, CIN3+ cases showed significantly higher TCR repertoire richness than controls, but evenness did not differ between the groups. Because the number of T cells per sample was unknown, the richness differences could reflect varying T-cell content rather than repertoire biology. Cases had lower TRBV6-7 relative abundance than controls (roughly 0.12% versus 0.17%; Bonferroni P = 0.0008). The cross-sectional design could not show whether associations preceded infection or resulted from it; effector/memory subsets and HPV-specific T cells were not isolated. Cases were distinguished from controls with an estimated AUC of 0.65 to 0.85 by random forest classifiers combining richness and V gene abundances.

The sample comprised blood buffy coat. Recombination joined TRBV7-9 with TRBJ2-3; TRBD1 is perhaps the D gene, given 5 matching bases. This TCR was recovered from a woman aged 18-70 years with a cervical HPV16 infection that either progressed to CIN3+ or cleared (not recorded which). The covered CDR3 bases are TGTGCCAGCAGCACACGGACCCCTCCAGGGACG. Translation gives CASSTRTPPGT. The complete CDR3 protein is CASSTRTPPGTQYF.